This passage covers 15 T cell receptor beta chains from one sample sequenced in a study of blood T cell repertoires in COVID-19. Only in-frame clones appear in the TCRdb table, and some are missing; sequencing was by immunoSEQ multiplex PCR. The table shows a few hundred thousand clones, with around 84% occurring only once. The sequenced sample was peripheral blood. The receptors were sampled from a woman aged 18-35 years with acute or convalescent COVID-19.

The count of this clone is one. The CDR3 DNA is TGTGCCAGCAGTTCCCCCCACGGGGGGGAGCAGTACTTC. Protein sequence: CASSSPHGGEQYF. The chain carries TRBV27 and TRBJ2-7; TRBD2 aligns across 7 bases. Per germline, CDR1 MNHEY and CDR2 SMNVEV (reference sequence). CDR3 length: 13 residues. Trimming cost V 4 bases and J 7 bases; bases outside gene matches: 7.

CDR3 amino acids: CASSEPYPGQGTLVNQPQHF. The CDR3 DNA reads as TGTGCCAGTAGCGAACCTTATCCAGGACAGGGGACTTTAGTGAATCAGCCCCAGCATTTT. The chain couples TRBV19 to TRBJ1-5; TRBD1 matches at 9 bases. The trim removed 6 bases at V and 4 bases at J, leaving 22 bases unmatched. This CDR3 is built from 20 residues. Germline CDR1 is LNHDA and CDR2 is SQIVND (reference sequence).

The V call is TRBV10-1, the J call TRBJ2-3, with 8 bases aligning to TRBD2. J lost 5 bases, V lost 2 bases, and 6 bases had no gene match. The CDR3 extends over 15 amino acids. CDR1 is WNHNN and CDR2 is SYGVQD in the germline V gene (reference sequence). The CDR3: CASSESGRVGDTQYF. The CDR3 nucleotides are TGCGCCAGCAGTGAGAGCGGGAGAGTAGGAGATACGCAGTATTTT.

The chain combines TRBV30 with TRBJ2-1; no reliable D call. The CDR3 runs 13 residues. V lost 0 bases and J 5 bases, leaving 8 bases between the germline ends. In germline, CDR1 is GTSNPN, CDR2 SVGIG (reference sequence). This CDR3 reads CAWSVRLDNEQFF. CDR3 sequence (DNA): TGTGCCTGGAGTGTAAGACTTGACAATGAGCAGTTCTTC.

This clone occurred a few times. The rearrangement links TRBV10-1 to TRBJ2-7; D ambiguous. The CDR3 totals 15 residues. CDR1 is WNHNN, CDR2 SYGVQD, per germline (reference sequence). Deletions cut 4 bases from V and 3 bases from J, with 16 bases between. The CDR3 protein is CASSGSQPPFYEQYF. DNA of the CDR3: TGCGCCAGCAGTGGGTCACAACCCCCTTTCTACGAGCAGTACTTC.

For the CDR3, the DNA is TGTGCCAGCTCACCAAACGGGGATGGCTACACCTTC. The encoded protein is CASSPNGDGYTF. The chain carries TRBV18 and TRBJ1-2; D gene unclear. The CDR3 runs 12 residues. Germline CDR1 KGHSH, CDR2 LQKENI. V was shortened by 2 bases and J by 6 bases, with 7 bases between the two germline ends.

CDR3 bases: TGTGCCAGCAGCTTGGGCAACAATCAGCGCGGCTACACCTTC. This sequence encodes CASSLGNNQRGYTF. The V and J genes are TRBV5-6 and TRBJ1-2; D gene ambiguous. Per the germline V gene, CDR1 is SGHDT and CDR2 is YYEEEE. This CDR3 has 14 amino acids. The V end lost 0 bases, the J end lost 8 bases, and 14 bases lay between the germline ends.

J is TRBJ2-4 and V is TRBV4-1, with D unclear. Germline V gene data show CDR1 as MGHRA and CDR2 as YSYEKL. V dropped 2 bases and J dropped 0 bases, with 20 bases sitting between them. There are 19 residues in the CDR3. The CDR3 DNA reads as TGCGCCAGCAGCCAAAAGATACGCAGCTCTCGACTAGCCAAAAACATTCAGTACTTC. It codes for CASSQKIRSSRLAKNIQYF.

The V gene is TRBV5-8, the J gene TRBJ2-3; TRBD1 aligns across 7 bases. Germline loops: CDR1 SGHTS, CDR2 YDEGEE. V shed 6 bases, J shed 5 bases, and the junction held 12 bases outside the gene matches. The CDR3 has 15 amino acids. CDR3 amino acids: CASNPGQTGEDTQYF. Here the CDR3 DNA reads TGTGCCAGCAACCCGGGACAGACAGGAGAAGATACGCAGTATTTT.

The chain uses TRBV6-2 or TRBV6-3 and TRBJ2-5, with TRBD2 matching 7 bases. With V trimmed by 0 bases and J by 2 bases, 3 bases remained unmatched. CDR1 and CDR2 from the germline V gene are MNHEY and SVGEGT. The CDR3 is made up of 15 amino acids. The CDR3 here is CASSYSLAEQETQYF. Written as DNA, the CDR3 is TGTGCCAGCAGTTACTCGCTAGCGGAGCAAGAGACCCAGTACTTC.

The J gene is TRBJ1-1, the V gene TRBV19, with D uncertain. The CDR3 contains 13 residues. The germline V gene encodes CDR1 LNHDA and CDR2 SQIVND (reference sequence). V lost 6 bases, J lost 2 bases, and 10 bases lay in between. The CDR3 DNA is TGTGCCAGTAGCCCTTCGAGTAACACTGAAGCTTTCTTT. It encodes CASSPSSNTEAFF.

This CDR3 reads CAWSGRGGKVYSGNTIYF. The DNA of the CDR3 is TGTGCCTGGAGTGGAAGGGGGGGAAAGGTATACTCTGGAAACACCATATATTTT. V gene TRBV30 combines with J gene TRBJ1-3; a possible D gene is TRBD1 (6 bases). The germline V gene encodes CDR1 GTSNPN and CDR2 SVGIG (reference sequence). CDR3 size: 18 residues. Deletions cut 1 base from V and 0 bases from J, with 19 bases between.

The rearrangement links TRBV2 to TRBJ1-2; no firm D call. Trimming removed 3 bases from V and 6 bases from J, with 8 bases in between. The CDR3 totals 12 residues. Germline assignment: CDR1 SNHLY and CDR2 FYNNEI. CDR3 region: CASSDTGDGYTF. The CDR3 DNA follows: TGTGCCAGCAGTGATACGGGAGATGGCTACACCTTC. The whole variable domain, remainder taken from reference TRBV2 and TRBJ1-2, is EPEVTQTPSHQVTQMGQEVILRCVPISNHLYFYWYRQILGQKVEFLVSFYNNEISEKSEIFDDQFSVERPDGSNFTLKIRSTKLEDSAMYFCASSDTGDGYTFGSGTRLTVV.

This rearrangement joins TRBV30 to TRBJ1-3, with 7 bases that match TRBD1. The trim removed 7 bases at V and 2 bases at J, leaving 5 bases unmatched. The CDR3 has 13 residues. In germline, CDR1 is GTSNPN, CDR2 SVGIG (reference sequence). DNA for the CDR3: TGTGCCTTACAGGGGCGGGCTGGAAACACCATATATTTT. Translated: CALQGRAGNTIYF.

This clone appeared once. This chain joins TRBV5-1 and TRBJ1-6, with D possibly TRBD1 on 5 matching bases. V lost 5 bases to trimming and J lost 6 bases, with 15 bases between them. Germline V gene lookup returns CDR1 SGHRS and CDR2 YFSETQ. This CDR3 has 15 amino acids. This chain's CDR3 is CASSSDPGLNSPLHF. The DNA for the CDR3 is TGCGCCAGCAGTTCCGATCCAGGGCTTAATTCACCCCTCCACTTT.